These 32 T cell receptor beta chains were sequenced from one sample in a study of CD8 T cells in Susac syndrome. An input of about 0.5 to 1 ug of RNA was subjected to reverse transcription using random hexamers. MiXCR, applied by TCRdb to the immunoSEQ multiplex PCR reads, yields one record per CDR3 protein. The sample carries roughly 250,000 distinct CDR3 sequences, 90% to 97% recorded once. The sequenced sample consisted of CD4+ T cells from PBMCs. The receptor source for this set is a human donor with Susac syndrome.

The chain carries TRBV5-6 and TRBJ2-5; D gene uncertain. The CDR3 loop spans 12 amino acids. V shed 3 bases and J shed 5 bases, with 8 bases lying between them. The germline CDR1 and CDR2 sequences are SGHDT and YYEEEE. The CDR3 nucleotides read TGTGCCAGCAGCTCCGTACCGGAGACCCAGTACTTC. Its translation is CASSSVPETQYF.

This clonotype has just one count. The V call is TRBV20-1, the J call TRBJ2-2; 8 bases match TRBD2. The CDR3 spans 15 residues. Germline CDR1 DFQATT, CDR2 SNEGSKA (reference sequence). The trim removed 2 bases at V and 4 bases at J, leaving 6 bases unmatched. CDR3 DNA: TGCAGTGCTAGAAATAGCGGGAAACTCACCGGGGAGCTGTTTTTT. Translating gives CSARNSGKLTGELFF.

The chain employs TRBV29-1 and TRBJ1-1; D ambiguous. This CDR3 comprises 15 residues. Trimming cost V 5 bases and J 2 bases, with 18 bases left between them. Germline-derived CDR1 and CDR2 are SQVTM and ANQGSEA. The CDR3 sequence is CSVQTKQNSNTEAFF. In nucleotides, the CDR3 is TGCAGCGTTCAAACCAAACAGAACTCCAACACTGAAGCTTTCTTT. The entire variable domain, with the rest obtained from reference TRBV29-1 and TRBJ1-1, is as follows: SAVISQKPSRDICQRGTSLTIQCQVDSQVTMMFWYRQQPGQSLTLIATANQGSEATYESGFVIDKFPISRPNLTFSTLTVSNMSPEDSSIYLCSVQTKQNSNTEAFFGQGTRLTVV.

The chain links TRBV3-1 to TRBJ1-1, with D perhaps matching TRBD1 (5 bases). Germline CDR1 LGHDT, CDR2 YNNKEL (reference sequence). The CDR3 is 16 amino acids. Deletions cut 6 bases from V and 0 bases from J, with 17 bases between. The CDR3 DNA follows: TGTGCCAGCAGTACAAGGGCAGGGCGCATGAACACTGAAGCTTTCTTT. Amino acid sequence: CASSTRAGRMNTEAFF.

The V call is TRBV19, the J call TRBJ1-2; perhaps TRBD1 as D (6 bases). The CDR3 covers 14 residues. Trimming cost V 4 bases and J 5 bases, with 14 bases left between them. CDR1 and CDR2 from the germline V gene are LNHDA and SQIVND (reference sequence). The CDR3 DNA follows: TGTGCCAGTAGTACAAGGGGGTGGGGATATGGCTACACCTTC. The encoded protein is CASSTRGWGYGYTF.

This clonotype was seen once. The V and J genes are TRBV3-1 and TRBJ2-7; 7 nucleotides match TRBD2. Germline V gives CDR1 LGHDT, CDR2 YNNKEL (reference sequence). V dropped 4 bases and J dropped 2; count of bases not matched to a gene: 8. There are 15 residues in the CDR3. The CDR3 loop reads CASSPVRLAAYEQYF. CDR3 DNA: TGTGCCAGCAGCCCGGTAAGGCTAGCGGCCTACGAGCAGTACTTC.

The CDR3 DNA reads as TGTGCCAGCAGTGACACATTGTCCGGGACAATCTACGAGCAGTACTTC. This encodes CASSDTLSGTIYEQYF. The chain is built from TRBV6-4 and TRBJ2-7; D possibly corresponds to TRBD1 (6 bases). CDR3 length equals 16 residues. Germline values: CDR1 MRHNA, CDR2 SNTAGT. Trimming stripped 2 bases from V and 3 bases from J, with 17 bases between.

The CDR3 DNA sequence: TGTGCCAGCATCAGATCAGGCGGTGACATTCAGTACTTC. Encoded protein: CASIRSGGDIQYF. The chain recombines TRBV28 with TRBJ2-4, with D hard to call. The germline V gene has CDR1 MDHEN and CDR2 SYDVKM. Trimming pared 7 bases from V and 8 bases from J, leaving 15 bases between. The length of the CDR3 is 13 residues.

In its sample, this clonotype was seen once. In DNA form, the CDR3 reads TGTGCCAGCAGCGGGGCCTCGCTCCTCAACACTGAAGCTTTCTTT. It codes for CASSGASLLNTEAFF. This sequence joins TRBV7-9 and TRBJ1-1, with D maybe TRBD1 (5 bases). The CDR3 consists of 15 residues. Trimming pared 5 bases from V and 2 bases from J, leaving 15 bases between. Germline V CDR1 and CDR2: SEHNR, FQNEAQ (reference sequence).

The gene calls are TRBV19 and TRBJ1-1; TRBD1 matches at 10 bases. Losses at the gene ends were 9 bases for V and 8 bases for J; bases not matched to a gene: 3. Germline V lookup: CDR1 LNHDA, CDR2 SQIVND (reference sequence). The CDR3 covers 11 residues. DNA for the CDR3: TGTGCCAGCCGGACAGGGGGGGAAGCTTTCTTT. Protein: CASRTGGEAFF. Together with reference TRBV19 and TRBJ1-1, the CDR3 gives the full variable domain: DGGITQSPKYLFRKEGQNVTLSCEQNLNHDAMYWYRQDPGQGLRLIYYSQIVNDFQKGDIAEGYSVSREKKESFPLTVTSAQKNPTAFYLCASRTGGEAFFGQGTRLTVV.

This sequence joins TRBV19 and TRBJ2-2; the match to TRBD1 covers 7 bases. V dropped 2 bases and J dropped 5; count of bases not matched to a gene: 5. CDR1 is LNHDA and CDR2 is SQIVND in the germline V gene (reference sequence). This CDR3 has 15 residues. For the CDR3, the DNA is TGTGCCAGTAGTATAACCCCCAGGGGGACCGGGGAGCTGTTTTTT. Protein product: CASSITPRGTGELFF.

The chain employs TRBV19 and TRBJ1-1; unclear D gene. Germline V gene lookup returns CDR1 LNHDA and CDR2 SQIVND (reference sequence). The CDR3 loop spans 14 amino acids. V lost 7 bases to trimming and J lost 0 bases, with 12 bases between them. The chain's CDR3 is CASTLSTMNTEAFF. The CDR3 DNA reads TGTGCCAGTACCCTCAGTACAATGAACACTGAAGCTTTCTTT.

CDR3 residues: CASSIGTGVGEQFF. The CDR3 DNA reads as TGCGCCAGCAGCATCGGGACAGGTGTGGGTGAGCAGTTCTTC. The chain joins TRBV5-1 to TRBJ2-1; the match to TRBD1 covers 8 bases. The germline V gene encodes CDR1 SGHRS and CDR2 YFSETQ. The CDR3 sequence is 14 residues long. The V and J ends lost 4 bases and 9 bases, in that order; junction bases with no gene match: 9.

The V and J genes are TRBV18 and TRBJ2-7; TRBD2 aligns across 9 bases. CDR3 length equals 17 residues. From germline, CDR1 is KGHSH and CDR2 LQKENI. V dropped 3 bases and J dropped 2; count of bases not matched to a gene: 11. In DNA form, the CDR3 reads TGTGCCAGCTCACCCCCCAATTCTGGCGGGAGGGCCTACGAGCAGTACTTC. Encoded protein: CASSPPNSGGRAYEQYF.

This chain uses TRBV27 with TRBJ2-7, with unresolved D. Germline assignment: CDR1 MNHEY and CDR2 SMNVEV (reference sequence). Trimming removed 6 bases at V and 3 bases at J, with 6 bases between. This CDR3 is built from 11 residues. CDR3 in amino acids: CASRFRYEQYF. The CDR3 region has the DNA TGTGCCAGCAGATTCCGCTACGAGCAGTACTTC.

The CDR3 nucleotides are TGCAGTGCTAGAGATCCGGGACGACTAGAGGGTTACGAGCAGTACTTC. Translation: CSARDPGRLEGYEQYF. The genes are TRBV20-1 and TRBJ2-7; D might be TRBD2 (6 bases). The CDR3 contains 16 residues. Trimming took off 0 bases at V and 4 bases at J, with 19 bases between the two ends. Germline lookup yields CDR1 DFQATT and CDR2 SNEGSKA (reference sequence).

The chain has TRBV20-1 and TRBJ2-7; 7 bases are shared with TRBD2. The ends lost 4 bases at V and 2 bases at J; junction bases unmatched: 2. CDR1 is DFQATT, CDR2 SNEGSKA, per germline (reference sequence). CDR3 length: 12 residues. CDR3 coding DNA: TGCAGTGCTACGGGAGGACCCTACGAGCAGTACTTC. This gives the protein CSATGGPYEQYF.

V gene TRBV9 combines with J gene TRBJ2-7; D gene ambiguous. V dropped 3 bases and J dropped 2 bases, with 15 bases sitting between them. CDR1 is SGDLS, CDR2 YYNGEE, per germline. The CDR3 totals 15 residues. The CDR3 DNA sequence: TGTGCCAGCAGCGAGGACGCGAGGCCTACCTACGAGCAGTACTTC. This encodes CASSEDARPTYEQYF. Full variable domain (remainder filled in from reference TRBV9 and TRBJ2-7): DSGVTQTPKHLITATGQRVTLRCSPRSGDLSVYWYQQSLDQGLQFLIQYYNGEERAKGNILERFSAQQFPDLHSELNLSSLELGDSALYFCASSEDARPTYEQYFGPGTRLTVT.

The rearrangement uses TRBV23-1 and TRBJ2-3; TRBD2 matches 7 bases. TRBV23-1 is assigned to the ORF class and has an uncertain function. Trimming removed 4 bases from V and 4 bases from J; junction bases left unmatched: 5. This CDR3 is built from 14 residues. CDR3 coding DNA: TGCGCCAGCAGTCGGACTAGGACTGCAGATACGCAGTATTTT. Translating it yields CASSRTRTADTQYF.

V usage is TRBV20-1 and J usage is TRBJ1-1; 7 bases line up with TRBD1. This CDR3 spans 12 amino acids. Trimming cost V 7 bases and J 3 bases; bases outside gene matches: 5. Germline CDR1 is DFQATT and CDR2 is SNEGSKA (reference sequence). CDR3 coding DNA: TGCAGTGGGGCAGGGGGGGACACTGAAGCTTTCTTT. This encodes CSGAGGDTEAFF.

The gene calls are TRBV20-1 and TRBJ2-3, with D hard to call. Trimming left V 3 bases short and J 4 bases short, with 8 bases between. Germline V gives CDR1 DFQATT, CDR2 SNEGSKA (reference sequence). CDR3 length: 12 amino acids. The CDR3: CSASLGADTQYF. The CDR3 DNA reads TGCAGTGCTAGTCTAGGAGCAGATACGCAGTATTTT.

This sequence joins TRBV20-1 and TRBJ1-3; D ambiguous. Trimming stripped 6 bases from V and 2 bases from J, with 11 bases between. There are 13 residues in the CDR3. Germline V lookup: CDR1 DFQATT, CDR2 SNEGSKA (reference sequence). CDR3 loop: CSAVSDAGNTIYF. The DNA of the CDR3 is TGCAGTGCCGTGTCAGACGCTGGAAACACCATATATTTT.

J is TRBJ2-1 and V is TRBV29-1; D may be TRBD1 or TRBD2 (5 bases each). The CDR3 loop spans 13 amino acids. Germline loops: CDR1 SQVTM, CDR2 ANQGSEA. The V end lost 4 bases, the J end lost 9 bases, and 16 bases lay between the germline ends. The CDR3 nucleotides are TGCAGCGTTGCCGGGACCCCGGTGGGTGAGCAGTTCTTC. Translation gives CSVAGTPVGEQFF.

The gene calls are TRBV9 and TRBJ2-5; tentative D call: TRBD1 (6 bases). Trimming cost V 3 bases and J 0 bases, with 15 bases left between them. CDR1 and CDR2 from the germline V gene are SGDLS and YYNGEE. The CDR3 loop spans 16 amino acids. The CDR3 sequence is CASSAGKGTHQETQYF. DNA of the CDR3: TGTGCCAGCAGCGCTGGAAAAGGGACACACCAAGAGACCCAGTACTTC.

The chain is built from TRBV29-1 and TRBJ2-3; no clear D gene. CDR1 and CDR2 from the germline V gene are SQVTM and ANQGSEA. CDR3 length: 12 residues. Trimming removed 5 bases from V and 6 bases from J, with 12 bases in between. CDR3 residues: CSVCCVRDTQYF. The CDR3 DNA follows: TGCAGCGTTTGTTGTGTTCGGGATACGCAGTATTTT.

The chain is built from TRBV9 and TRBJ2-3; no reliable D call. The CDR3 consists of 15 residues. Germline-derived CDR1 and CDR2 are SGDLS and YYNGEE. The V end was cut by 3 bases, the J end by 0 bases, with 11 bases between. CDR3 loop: CASSARSASTDTQYF. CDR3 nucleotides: TGTGCCAGCAGCGCTCGGTCCGCTAGCACAGATACGCAGTATTTT.

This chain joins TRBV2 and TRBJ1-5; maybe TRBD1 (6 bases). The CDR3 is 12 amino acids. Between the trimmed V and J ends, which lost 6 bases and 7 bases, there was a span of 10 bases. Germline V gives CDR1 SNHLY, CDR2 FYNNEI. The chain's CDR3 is CASSHRAQPQHF. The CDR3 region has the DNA TGTGCCAGCAGCCACAGGGCACAGCCCCAGCATTTT.

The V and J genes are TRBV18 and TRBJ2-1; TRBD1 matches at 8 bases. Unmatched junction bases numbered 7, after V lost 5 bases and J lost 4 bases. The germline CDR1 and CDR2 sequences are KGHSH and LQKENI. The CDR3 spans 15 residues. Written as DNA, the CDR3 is TGTGCCAGCTCAAGAGACAGGGGCTTTTACAATGAGCAGTTCTTC. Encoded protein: CASSRDRGFYNEQFF.

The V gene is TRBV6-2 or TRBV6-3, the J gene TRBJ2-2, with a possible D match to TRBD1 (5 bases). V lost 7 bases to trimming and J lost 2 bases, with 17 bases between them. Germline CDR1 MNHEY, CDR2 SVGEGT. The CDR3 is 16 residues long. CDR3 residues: CASTKSPRANTGELFF. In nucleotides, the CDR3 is TGTGCCAGCACTAAATCGCCCAGGGCTAACACCGGGGAGCTGTTTTTT.

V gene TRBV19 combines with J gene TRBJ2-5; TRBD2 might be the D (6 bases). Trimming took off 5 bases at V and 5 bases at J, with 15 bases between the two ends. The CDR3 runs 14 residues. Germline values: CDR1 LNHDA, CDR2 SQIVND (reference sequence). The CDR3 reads CASSRDSMGETQYF. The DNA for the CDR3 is TGTGCCAGTAGTCGGGACTCAATGGGGGAGACCCAGTACTTC.

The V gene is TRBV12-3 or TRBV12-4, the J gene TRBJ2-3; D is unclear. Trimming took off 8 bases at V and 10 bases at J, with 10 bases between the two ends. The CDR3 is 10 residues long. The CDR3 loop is CASARTAQYF. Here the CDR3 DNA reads TGTGCCAGCGCAAGGACCGCGCAGTATTTT.

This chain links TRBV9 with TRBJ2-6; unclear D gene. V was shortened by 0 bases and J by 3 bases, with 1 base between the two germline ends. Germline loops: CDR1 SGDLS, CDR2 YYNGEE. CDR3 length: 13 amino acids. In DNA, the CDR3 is TGTGCCAGCAGCGTAGATGGGGCCAACGTCCTGACTTTC. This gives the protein CASSVDGANVLTF.